This T cell receptor beta chain was found in a study of cytomegalovirus exposure and HLA in healthy donors. Germline V lookup: CDR1 SGHKS, CDR2 YYEKEE (reference sequence). The length of the CDR3 is 14 residues. The V gene lost 1 base and the J gene lost 2 bases, with 9 bases spanning the gap. PCR primers comprised 60 Vbeta and 13 Jbeta primers. Produced via immunoSEQ multiplex PCR; TCRdb's table is partial and in-frame only. The table records about 190,000 clones, roughly 84% of them present only once. The receptor was derived from a woman in her forties or fifties in good health and CMV-seropositive. The specimen was PBMCs. The genes are TRBV5-5 and TRBJ1-1; weak D call: TRBD1 (6 bases). In DNA, the CDR3 is TGTGCCAGCAGCTTGCAGGGGTTCAACACTGAAGCTTTCTTT. Protein sequence: CASSLQGFNTEAFF.